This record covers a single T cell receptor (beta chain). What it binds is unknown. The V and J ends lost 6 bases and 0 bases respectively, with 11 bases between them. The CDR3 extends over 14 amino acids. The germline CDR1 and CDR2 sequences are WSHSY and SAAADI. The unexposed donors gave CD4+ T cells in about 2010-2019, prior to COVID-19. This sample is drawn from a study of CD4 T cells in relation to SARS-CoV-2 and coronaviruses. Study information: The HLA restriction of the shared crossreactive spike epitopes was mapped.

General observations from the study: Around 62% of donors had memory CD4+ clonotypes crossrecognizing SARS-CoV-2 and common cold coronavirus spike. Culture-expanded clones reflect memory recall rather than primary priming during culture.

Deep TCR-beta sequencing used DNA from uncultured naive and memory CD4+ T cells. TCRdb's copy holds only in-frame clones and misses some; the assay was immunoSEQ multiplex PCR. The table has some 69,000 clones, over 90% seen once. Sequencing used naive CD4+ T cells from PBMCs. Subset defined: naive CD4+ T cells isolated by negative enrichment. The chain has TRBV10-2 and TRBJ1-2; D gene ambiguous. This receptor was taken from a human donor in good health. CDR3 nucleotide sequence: TGCGCCAGCAGCTCAGGAGCCCCTAACTATGGCTACACCTTC. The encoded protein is CASSSGAPNYGYTF.